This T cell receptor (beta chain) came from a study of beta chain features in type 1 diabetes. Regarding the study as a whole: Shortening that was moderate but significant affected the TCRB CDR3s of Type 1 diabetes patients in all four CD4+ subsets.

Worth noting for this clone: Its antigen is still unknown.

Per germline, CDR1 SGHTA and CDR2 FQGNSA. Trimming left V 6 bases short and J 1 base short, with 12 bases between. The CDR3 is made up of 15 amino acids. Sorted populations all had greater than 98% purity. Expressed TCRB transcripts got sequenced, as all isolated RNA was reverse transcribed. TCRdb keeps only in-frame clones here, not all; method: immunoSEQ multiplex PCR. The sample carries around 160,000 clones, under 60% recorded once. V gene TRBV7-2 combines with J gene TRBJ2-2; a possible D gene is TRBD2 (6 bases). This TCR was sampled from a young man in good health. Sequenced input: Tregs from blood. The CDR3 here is CASRFSAGNTGELFF. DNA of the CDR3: TGTGCCAGCAGATTCTCAGCGGGGAACACCGGGGAGCTGTTTTTT.